The clone carrying this TCR beta chain has just a few counts. Antigen specificity is unknown. From the germline J gene comes the end of the CDR3, since the read stops 3 residues before it. The sample carries other DNA sequences with the same CDR3. The sample belongs to a study of T cell clonality in common variable immunodeficiency. Patients and controls were mostly of Caucasian heritage. Method: immunoSEQ multiplex PCR; TCRdb's copy keeps in-frame clones and lacks some. This sample carries about 34,000 clones, none of them present only once. The CDR3 loop spans 12 amino acids. V lost 6 bases to trimming and J lost 2 bases, with 8 bases between them. The V gene's germline CDR1 is SNHLY and CDR2 FYNNEI. Findings and caveats of the study: CVID patient heterogeneity limited repertoire-clinical complication correlations. Compared with controls, CVID subjects had fewer shared TCRbeta clones.

The chain combines TRBV2 with TRBJ2-7; TRBD2 is a possible D gene (6 bases). This sequence was found in a person aged 18 to 75 in good health. The sample taken for sequencing was peripheral blood mononuclear cells. CDR3 bases read: TGTGCCAGCAGGGAGCGGGCCTACGAG. It codes for CASRERAYE. In full, the CDR3 is CASRERAYEQYF.